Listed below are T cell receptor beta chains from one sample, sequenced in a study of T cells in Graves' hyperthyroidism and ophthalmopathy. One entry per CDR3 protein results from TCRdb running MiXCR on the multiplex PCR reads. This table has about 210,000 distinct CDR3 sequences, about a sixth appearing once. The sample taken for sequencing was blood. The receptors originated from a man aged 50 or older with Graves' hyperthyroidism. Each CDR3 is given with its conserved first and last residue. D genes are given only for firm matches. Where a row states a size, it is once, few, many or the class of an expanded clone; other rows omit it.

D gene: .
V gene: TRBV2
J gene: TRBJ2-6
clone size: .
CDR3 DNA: TGTGCCAGCATCATGTCCCAGGGGAGCTTCGGTGGGGCCAACGTCCTGACTTTC
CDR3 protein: CASIMSQGSFGGANVLTF

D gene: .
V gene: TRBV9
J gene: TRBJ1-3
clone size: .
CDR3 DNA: TGTGCCAGCAGCGCCCTGACAGGCGAAAACACCATATATTTT
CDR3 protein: CASSALTGENTIYF

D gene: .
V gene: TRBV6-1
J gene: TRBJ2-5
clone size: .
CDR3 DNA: TGTGCCAGCAGGCAAGGGTCAGGGAACCTAGAGACCCAGTACTTC
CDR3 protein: CASRQGSGNLETQYF

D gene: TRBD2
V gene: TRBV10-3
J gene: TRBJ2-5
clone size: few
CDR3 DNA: TGTGCCATCAGTGAGGGAGCGGGAGCCGGGGTGTACTTC
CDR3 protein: CAISEGAGAGVYF

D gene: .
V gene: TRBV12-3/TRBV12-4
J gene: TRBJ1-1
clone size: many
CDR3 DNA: TGTGCCAGCAGGAGGGAGTCCGAAGCTTTCTTT
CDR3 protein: CASRRESEAFF

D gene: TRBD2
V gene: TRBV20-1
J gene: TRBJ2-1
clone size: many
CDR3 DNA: TGCAGTGCTGAAACCGGGACTAGCGGGAGTGGGGAGCAGTTCTTC
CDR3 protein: CSAETGTSGSGEQFF

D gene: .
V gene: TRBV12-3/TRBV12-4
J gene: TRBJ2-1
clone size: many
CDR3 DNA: TGTGCCAGCAGTTTACACCCTAGCGATAGAAACAATGAGCAGTTCTTC
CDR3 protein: CASSLHPSDRNNEQFF

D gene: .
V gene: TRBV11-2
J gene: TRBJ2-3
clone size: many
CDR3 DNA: TGTGCCAGCAGCTTAGTACCAGGGGTAGATACGCAGTATTTT
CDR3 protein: CASSLVPGVDTQYF

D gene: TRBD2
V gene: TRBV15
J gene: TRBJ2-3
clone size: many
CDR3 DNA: TGTGCCACCAGCTACGGCTCGACTAGCGGGAGCACAGATACGCAGTATTTT
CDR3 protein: CATSYGSTSGSTDTQYF

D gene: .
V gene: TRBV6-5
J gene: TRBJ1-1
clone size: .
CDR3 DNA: TGTGCCAGCAGTTACAGGTTCGTGGCTTTCTTT
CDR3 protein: CASSYRFVAFF

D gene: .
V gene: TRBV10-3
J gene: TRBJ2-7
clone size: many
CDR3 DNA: TGTGCCATCAGTGAGTCCGGGCAGGACTACGAGCAGTACTTC
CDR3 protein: CAISESGQDYEQYF

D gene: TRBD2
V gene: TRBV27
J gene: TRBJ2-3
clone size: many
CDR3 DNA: TGTGCCAGCAGACCTTTAGGACTAGCGGGGACCACAGATACGCAGTATTTT
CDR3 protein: CASRPLGLAGTTDTQYF

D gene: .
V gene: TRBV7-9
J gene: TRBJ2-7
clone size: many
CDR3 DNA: TGTGCCAGCAGCCTAACCGGGCGTTCCTACGAGCAGTACTTC
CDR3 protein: CASSLTGRSYEQYF

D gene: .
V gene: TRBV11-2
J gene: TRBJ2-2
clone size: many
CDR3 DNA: TGTGCCAGCAGCAACACAGGGACCGGGGAGCTGTTTTTT
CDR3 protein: CASSNTGTGELFF

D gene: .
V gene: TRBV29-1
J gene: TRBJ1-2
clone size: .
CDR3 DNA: TGCAGCGTTGGGACCCTGGGCTATGGCTACACCTTC
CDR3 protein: CSVGTLGYGYTF

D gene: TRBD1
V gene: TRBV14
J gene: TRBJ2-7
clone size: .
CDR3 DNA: TGTGCCAGCAGCCAACGGGACAGTAGACACTACGAGCAGTACTTC
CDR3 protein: CASSQRDSRHYEQYF

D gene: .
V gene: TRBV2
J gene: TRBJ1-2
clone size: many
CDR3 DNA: TGTGCCAGCAGGGCTAGGGGTGATCCGTTAGGCTACACCTTC
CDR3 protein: CASRARGDPLGYTF

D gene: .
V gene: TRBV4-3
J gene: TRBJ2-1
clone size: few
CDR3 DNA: TGCGCCAGCAGCCAAGATTTTGCACAGGGTGGGTCCTACAATGAGCAGTTCTTC
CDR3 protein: CASSQDFAQGGSYNEQFF

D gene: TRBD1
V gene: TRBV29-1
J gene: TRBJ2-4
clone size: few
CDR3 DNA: TGCAGCGTTGATGGGACAGGGGGGAACATTCAGTACTTC
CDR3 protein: CSVDGTGGNIQYF

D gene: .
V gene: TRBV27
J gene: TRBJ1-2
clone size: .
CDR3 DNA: TGTGCCAGCAGCTCCCGGGCCCTCTATGGCTACACCTTC
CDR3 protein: CASSSRALYGYTF

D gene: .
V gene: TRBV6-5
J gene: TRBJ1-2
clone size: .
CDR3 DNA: TGTGCCAGCAGTTACGGCGGTTACAACTATGGCTACACCTTC
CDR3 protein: CASSYGGYNYGYTF

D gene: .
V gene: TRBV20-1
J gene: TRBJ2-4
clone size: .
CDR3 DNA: TGCAGTGCCCCGGAACAGGGAAAAAACATTCAGTACTTC
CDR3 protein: CSAPEQGKNIQYF

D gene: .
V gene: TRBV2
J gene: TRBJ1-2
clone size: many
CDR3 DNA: TGTGCCAGCAGCTCACAACAAAAGGGAAGCTACACCTTC
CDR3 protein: CASSSQQKGSYTF

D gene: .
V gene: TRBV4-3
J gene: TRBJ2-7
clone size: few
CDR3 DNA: TGCGCCAGCAGCCAAGGGTTTCAGGGGACCTACGAGCAGTACTTC
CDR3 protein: CASSQGFQGTYEQYF

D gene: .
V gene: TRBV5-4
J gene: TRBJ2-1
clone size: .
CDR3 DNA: TGTGCCAGCAGTATCATAGTTGGGCTAGGGGATGAGCAGTTCTTC
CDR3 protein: CASSIIVGLGDEQFF

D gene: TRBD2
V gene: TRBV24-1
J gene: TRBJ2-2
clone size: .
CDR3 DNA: TGTGCCACCGGTACTAGCGGGAGGAACACCGGGGAGCTGTTTTTT
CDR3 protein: CATGTSGRNTGELFF

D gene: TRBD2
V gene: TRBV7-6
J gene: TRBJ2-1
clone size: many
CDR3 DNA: TGTGCCAGCAGCTTACTAGCGGGAAACAATGAGCAGTTCTTC
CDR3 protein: CASSLLAGNNEQFF

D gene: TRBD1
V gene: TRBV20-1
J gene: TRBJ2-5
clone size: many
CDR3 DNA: TGCAGTGCCCTTCCACCGACAGGGGTAGAGACCCAGTACTTC
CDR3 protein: CSALPPTGVETQYF

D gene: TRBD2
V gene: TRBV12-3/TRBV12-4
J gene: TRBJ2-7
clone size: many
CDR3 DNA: TGTGCCAGCAGTTCTGCTAGCGGGAGCCACGAGCAGTACTTC
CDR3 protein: CASSSASGSHEQYF